This TCR beta chain was observed in a study of CD8 T cells in ankylosing spondylitis. Trimming removed 1 base at V and 1 base at J, with 4 bases between. The CDR3 spans 13 residues. CDR1 and CDR2 (germline): LNHNV, YYDKDF (reference sequence). This clonotype has at least ten counts. MiXCR, run by TCRdb on the 5' RACE reads, gives a single entry per CDR3 protein. The sample yields 210,000 or so distinct CDR3 sequences, about 26% seen once. The TCR sequence derives from a male donor with ankylosing spondylitis or in good health (not recorded which). Sequencing was carried out using blood, either unsorted or a sorted T cell fraction (not recorded which). The rearrangement joins TRBV15 to TRBJ1-2; D is uncertain. CDR3 sequence reads: CATSRGHNYGYTF. CDR3 coding DNA: TGTGCCACCAGCAGAGGCCATAACTATGGCTACACCTTC.